This section outlines one T cell receptor (beta chain) sequence together with its context. The antigen is undetermined. 13 Jbeta primers and 60 Vbeta primers were used for the PCR. TCRdb's table, derived via immunoSEQ multiplex PCR, lists solely in-frame clones and lacks some. Among 170,000 or so clones listed, roughly 80% were seen once. These data belong to a study of cytomegalovirus exposure and HLA in healthy donors. Study conclusions and caveats: In a later analysis, an Asian-associated ancestry cluster reportedly showed fewer N-insertions than the roughly 700-donor mean. Associated with cytomegalovirus, according to the listing, were around 160 TCR beta chains.

The CDR3 totals 15 residues. After removal of 4 bases from V and 4 bases from J, the junction contained 3 bases not matched to a gene. Germline values: CDR1 SGHVS, CDR2 FQNEAQ. The source of this sequence is a man aged 55-75 years in good health and CMV-seronegative. The V call is TRBV7-8, the J call TRBJ2-2, with TRBD2 matching over 10 bases. Sequencing used PBMCs. The DNA for the CDR3 is TGTGCCAGCAGCTCCTGGACTAGCGGCACCGGGGAGCTGTTTTTT. Amino acids: CASSSWTSGTGELFF. Full variable domain (outside the CDR3, taken from reference TRBV7-8 and TRBJ2-2): GAGVSQSPRYKVAKRGQDVALRCDPISGHVSLFWYQQALGQGPEFLTYFQNEAQLDKSGLPSDRFFAERPEGSVSTLKIQRTQQEDSAVYLCASSSWTSGTGELFFGEGSRLTVL.